This TCR beta chain derives from a study of glioma-infiltrating T cells after dendritic cell vaccination. Across the study: Patients had newly diagnosed or recurrent glioblastoma and received dendritic cell vaccines. Dendritic cell vaccine was injected intradermally three times, biweekly. General study points: Few patients contributed both blood and tumor specimens.

Up to about 2 ug genomic DNA was used for TCRB CDR3 amplification. The method was immunoSEQ multiplex PCR; TCRdb's version includes in-frame clones alone and lacks a portion of them. The table includes 45,000 to 60,000 clones, about four fifths detected once. About this clone: Its antigen is still unknown.

Time point defined: after dendritic cell vaccination, including at tumor progression/relapse. Germline V gives CDR1 MNHEY, CDR2 SVGAGI. CDR3 length equals 13 residues. V was clipped by 10 bases and J by 5 bases; unmatched bases: 9. The V call is TRBV6-5, the J call TRBJ1-1, with 8 bases that match TRBD1. This clonotype originated in a human donor with glioblastoma. Sequenced here: blood, sampled after dendritic cell vaccination. This CDR3 is CATMGGQGTEAFF. For the CDR3, the DNA is TGTGCCACCATGGGCGGACAGGGAACTGAAGCTTTCTTT.